The rows below give T cell receptor beta chains drawn from one sample of a study of identical twins. TCRdb reprocessed the 5' RACE reads via MiXCR and lists one record per CDR3 protein. The repertoire includes about 470,000 distinct CDR3 sequences, roughly 24% of them detected once, and about 2.7% sits in the top ten. These data are also associated with another study on T cells expressing NK-cell markers.

The specimen sequenced was CD4+ T cells sorted from blood. The receptors were sampled from a woman aged 18-29 years in good health. CDR3s include the opening cysteine and the closing phenylalanine or tryptophan. A D gene is named only where the DNA matches it firmly. Clone size, where shown, is once, few, many, or a class for clones that have expanded.

j_gene | v_gene | d_gene | abundance | CDR3aa | CDR3nt
TRBJ2-3 | TRBV20-1 | NA | NA | CSARDNSRGDTQYF | TGCAGTGCTAGAGATAATTCGCGGGGTGATACGCAGTATTTT
TRBJ2-3 | TRBV29-1 | TRBD1 | NA | CSVSFGTGSSDTQYF | TGCAGCGTTAGTTTCGGGACAGGGAGTTCAGATACGCAGTATTTT
TRBJ1-1 | TRBV5-1 | NA | few | CASSLASAELNTEAFF | TGCGCCAGCAGCTTGGCGTCTGCAGAACTGAACACTGAAGCTTTCTTT
TRBJ1-2 | TRBV10-3 | TRBD1 | few | CAINPGQGIHGYTF | TGTGCCATCAACCCGGGACAGGGGATCCATGGCTACACCTTC
TRBJ1-2 | TRBV6-2/TRBV6-3 | TRBD1 | few | CASSDRGVYGYTF | TGTGCCAGCAGTGACAGGGGAGTCTATGGCTACACCTTC
TRBJ2-7 | TRBV20-1 | TRBD1 | many | CSASRRGQGSYEQYF | TGCAGTGCTAGCCGGAGGGGACAGGGGTCCTACGAGCAGTACTTC
TRBJ2-2 | TRBV6-1 | NA | few | CASRNGPNTGELFF | TGTGCCAGCAGAAACGGGCCAAACACCGGGGAGCTGTTTTTT
TRBJ2-7 | TRBV5-1 | NA | few | CASSLQTDYEQYF | TGCGCCAGCAGTTTACAGACAGACTACGAGCAGTACTTC
TRBJ2-1 | TRBV7-2 | TRBD2 | few | CASSRTASGRGDEQFF | TGTGCCAGCAGCAGAACAGCTAGCGGGAGAGGGGATGAGCAGTTCTTC
TRBJ2-3 | TRBV9 | TRBD2 | NA | CASSETSGRIYTQYF | TGTGCCAGCAGCGAGACTAGCGGGAGAATTTATACGCAGTATTTT
TRBJ2-7 | TRBV7-2 | NA | few | CASSFFAYEQYF | TGTGCCAGCAGCTTTTTTGCCTACGAGCAGTACTTC
TRBJ2-7 | TRBV14 | NA | NA | CASSQETGSSYEQYF | TGTGCCAGCAGCCAAGAAACGGGTAGCTCCTACGAGCAGTACTTC
TRBJ2-1 | TRBV20-1 | NA | NA | CSAREPGRWNEQFF | TGCAGTGCTAGAGAGCCGGGACGGTGGAATGAGCAGTTCTTC
TRBJ2-3 | TRBV20-1 | TRBD2 | NA | CSAGRGGSTDTQYF | TGCAGTGCTGGACGCGGGGGGAGCACAGATACGCAGTATTTT
TRBJ2-3 | TRBV5-1 | TRBD1 | few | CASSKGQVTDTQYF | TGCGCCAGCAGCAAGGGACAGGTCACAGATACGCAGTATTTT
TRBJ1-2 | TRBV7-2 | NA | few | CASSYDSNYGYTF | TGTGCCAGCAGCTATGACAGTAACTATGGCTACACCTTC
TRBJ1-4 | TRBV6-1 | NA | few | CASSRHIGVGEKLFF | TGTGCCAGCAGCCGACATATCGGGGTTGGAGAAAAACTGTTTTTT
TRBJ2-1 | TRBV5-5 | NA | few | CASRAKGAGSPYNEQFF | TGTGCCAGCAGGGCGAAGGGGGCGGGATCACCCTACAATGAGCAGTTCTTC
TRBJ2-7 | TRBV7-2 | TRBD2 | NA | CASSLAGGPRHEQYF | TGTGCCAGCAGCTTAGCGGGAGGGCCAAGGCACGAGCAGTACTTC
TRBJ2-1 | TRBV12-3/TRBV12-4 | TRBD1 | few | CATKTGTDYNEQFF | TGTGCCACCAAAACCGGGACAGATTACAATGAGCAGTTCTTC
TRBJ2-5 | TRBV5-6 | TRBD1 | few | CASSSRGRGEETQYF | TGTGCCAGCAGCTCCAGGGGGCGCGGGGAAGAGACCCAGTACTTC
TRBJ1-1 | TRBV10-3 | NA | few | CAISEGAGVAFF | TGTGCCATCAGTGAGGGGGCAGGGGTGGCTTTCTTT
TRBJ2-3 | TRBV5-1 | NA | NA | CASSLALVTDTQYF | TGCGCCAGCAGCTTGGCACTAGTCACAGATACGCAGTATTTT
TRBJ2-3 | TRBV9 | NA | NA | CASSVGAGDADTQYF | TGTGCCAGCAGCGTAGGGGCAGGGGACGCAGATACGCAGTATTTT
TRBJ1-1 | TRBV20-1 | NA | few | CSARRWSDNTEAFF | TGCAGTGCTAGACGTTGGTCCGATAACACTGAAGCTTTCTTT
TRBJ2-5 | TRBV5-6 | TRBD1 | NA | CASSLVGTGPAETQYF | TGTGCCAGCAGCTTGGTGGGGACAGGGCCTGCAGAGACCCAGTACTTC
TRBJ2-1 | TRBV6-2/TRBV6-3 | TRBD2 | NA | CASSYSSGTRDNEQFF | TGTGCCAGCAGTTACTCCTCCGGGACTAGAGACAATGAGCAGTTCTTC
TRBJ2-3 | TRBV20-1 | TRBD1 | many | CSARDLGTGPTDTQYF | TGCAGTGCTAGAGATCTCGGGACAGGGCCCACAGATACGCAGTATTTT
TRBJ2-5 | TRBV9 | TRBD2 | NA | CASSRSGRVQETQYF | TGTGCCAGCAGCCGGAGCGGGAGAGTACAAGAGACCCAGTACTTC
TRBJ2-2 | TRBV24-1 | NA | NA | CATSARIAGELFF | TGTGCCACCAGTGCGCGCATTGCCGGGGAGCTGTTTTTT
TRBJ2-1 | TRBV12-3/TRBV12-4 | NA | many | CASSPPVVTLNEQFF | TGTGCCAGCAGTCCGCCAGTGGTAACCTTAAATGAGCAGTTCTTC
TRBJ2-1 | TRBV20-1 | NA | few | CSARDRSGPYNEQFF | TGCAGTGCTAGAGACCGATCGGGGCCTTACAATGAGCAGTTCTTC
TRBJ2-1 | TRBV24-1 | NA | NA | CATSESGRGYNEQFF | TGTGCCACCAGTGAGAGTGGCAGGGGATACAATGAGCAGTTCTTC
TRBJ1-5 | TRBV12-3/TRBV12-4 | TRBD1 | few | CASSLRGLNQPQHF | TGTGCCAGCAGTTTAAGGGGGCTCAATCAGCCCCAGCATTTT
TRBJ1-6 | TRBV20-1 | NA | few | CSASSAINSPLHF | TGCAGTGCTAGTAGCGCGATAAATTCACCCCTCCACTTT
TRBJ2-1 | TRBV6-5 | NA | NA | CASRRTYNEQFF | TGTGCCAGCCGGAGAACCTACAATGAGCAGTTCTTC
TRBJ2-2 | TRBV29-1 | NA | few | CSVSQGRAGELFF | TGCAGCGTTTCCCAGGGGCGGGCCGGGGAGCTGTTTTTT
TRBJ2-3 | TRBV20-1 | NA | NA | CSAVPGTDTQYF | TGCAGTGCAGTTCCGGGTACAGATACGCAGTATTTT
TRBJ1-1 | TRBV20-1 | NA | NA | CSARGKKNTEAFF | TGCAGTGCTAGAGGTAAGAAGAACACTGAAGCTTTCTTT
TRBJ2-3 | TRBV4-3 | NA | NA | CASSQDDGLGGDTQYF | TGCGCCAGCAGCCAAGACGACGGACTAGGGGGAGATACGCAGTATTTT
TRBJ2-3 | TRBV27 | TRBD2 | NA | CASTPRLAGVDTQYF | TGTGCCAGCACCCCTCGACTAGCGGGGGTAGATACGCAGTATTTT
TRBJ2-5 | TRBV5-5 | TRBD2 | NA | CASSFMTSGGAETQYF | TGTGCCAGCAGCTTTATGACTAGCGGGGGTGCAGAGACCCAGTACTTC
TRBJ2-1 | TRBV6-5 | NA | NA | CASSFAGLNEQFF | TGTGCCAGCAGTTTCGCGGGCCTCAATGAGCAGTTCTTC
TRBJ2-7 | TRBV4-3 | NA | few | CASSQEITVYEQYF | TGCGCCAGCAGCCAAGAGATTACCGTCTACGAGCAGTACTTC
TRBJ2-1 | TRBV14 | NA | NA | CASSQVLGLEQFF | TGTGCCAGCAGCCAAGTATTAGGACTAGAGCAGTTCTTC